This TCR beta chain was recorded in a study of blood T cell repertoires in COVID-19 (dated by TCRdb to 2019 to 2021). The study in broad terms: Samples from collaborators originated in the United States, Italy and Spain and spanned both the acute and convalescent phases of COVID-19. The prospective study material was composed of cDNA or gDNA derived from T cells, B-cell-depleted T cells, or PBMCs. Deeply sampled blood TCRbeta repertoires from subjects exposed to, actively infected with, or recovered from COVID-19 were included in the dataset. The repertoires were released in a freely available public database meant as a resource for research on the immune response to SARS-CoV-2. Samples came from the ongoing ImmuneRACE study (first 160 participants) plus 1,254 subjects from 6 global collaborators. The sample metadata nearly always contained a de-identified subject ID, COVID-19 status, age in years and sex. Where available, HLA class I and class II types were taken from metadata supplied by the sample provider and were not determined by assay-based typing. The full study reports these points: Clinical and demographic metadata were provided uncurated, with the amount varying by source and participant.

A note on this clone: It lacks a known antigen. The input lacks base qualities; no much larger clone sits a single base away.

TCRbeta CDR3 regions were amplified from genomic DNA by means of the immunoSEQ Assay, a bias-controlled multiplex PCR. The study's own analysis went as follows. Nucleated cell counts per sample were estimated from amplification of reference gene primers within the assay. Sequence reads were collapsed and filtered to measure the absolute abundance of every unique TCRbeta CDR3 rearrangement. For each sample, productive Simpson clonality was calculated as the square root of Simpson's diversity index over productive rearrangements. Here the immuneACCESS table is served through TCRdb, limited to in-frame sequences with V and J called. Missing clones are a known gap in these copies; in checked studies unresolved V genes cover under half, and the rest lacks a known reason. V, J and clone size are those of that table, while D and trimming were read from the DNA. The sample table holds roughly 150,000 clones, of which about 72% were seen once. Clones ranked in the top ten supply 10% to 11% of the sample.

Taken from cysteine to phenylalanine, the CDR3 has 15 residues. Only the CDR3 region is kept as DNA, spanning 45 bases read in frame from base 1. Trimming accounts for 2 bases at V and 3 bases at J, while the number of junction bases matched to no gene is 4. CDR1 and CDR2, per the germline V gene, are MDHEN and SYDVKM. Samples from volunteer blood donors who had recovered from COVID-19 were contributed by a second Seattle source. Whole blood was collected in K2EDTA tubes by collaborating institutions according to the institutions' own protocols. For TCRbeta analysis, collaborator samples were shipped as frozen whole blood, as isolated PBMCs, or as DNA extracted from either sample type.

The specimen sequenced was peripheral blood. The source is a man between 60 and 75 years old who had recovered from COVID-19. The sequence links TRBV28 to TRBJ1-3, and 7 junction bases match TRBD1. The DNA sequence is TGTGCCAGCAGTTTACCCGCAGGGGGTGGAAACACCATATATTTT. The translation is CASSLPAGGGNTIYF.